These T cell receptor beta chains were read from a single sample in a study of blood T cells in healthy people across ages. TCRdb analysed the 5' RACE reads with MiXCR anew, one entry per CDR3 protein. Among 850,000 to 1,100,000 distinct CDR3 sequences listed, more than 30% were seen once. The source material was blood. These receptors all stem from a man younger than 30 in good health. CDR3s include the opening cysteine and the closing phenylalanine or tryptophan. The order of the fields is clone size, CDR3 length, D gene, V gene, J gene, CDR3 DNA, CDR3 protein. A D gene is named only where the DNA matches it firmly. The listing skips clone size in some rows; elsewhere it reads once, few, many or a size class.

few	16	TRBD1	TRBV15	TRBJ1-5	TGTGCCACCAGCAGACTCGGCAGGGGGTCCGATCAGCCCCAGCATTTT	CATSRLGRGSDQPQHF
-	12	-	TRBV5-1	TRBJ1-2	TGCGCCAGCAGCGTAAGCTTCAGGGGCTGCACCTTC	CASSVSFRGCTF
-	14	-	TRBV4-3	TRBJ2-7	TGCGCCAGCAGCCAAGAACGGGGGTACGACGAGCAGTACTTC	CASSQERGYDEQYF
-	16	TRBD1	TRBV7-2	TRBJ1-2	TGTGCCAGCAGCTTACAGGGGGACCCAACTAACTATGGCTACACCTTC	CASSLQGDPTNYGYTF
few	13	-	TRBV3-1	TRBJ2-5	TGTGCCAGCAGCCAAGACGTCAAAGCAGCCCAGTACTTC	CASSQDVKAAQYF
few	11	-	TRBV10-3	TRBJ2-5	TGTGCCATCATGGCGGGAAATGAGCAGTACTTC	CAIMAGNEQYF
few	13	-	TRBV20-1	TRBJ1-4	TGCAGTGGCGCGACAGAGACTAATGAAAAACTGTTTTTT	CSGATETNEKLFF
-	14	TRBD1	TRBV7-2	TRBJ1-2	TGTGCCAGCAGTTTAACAATCACAGGGGTAGGCTACACCTTC	CASSLTITGVGYTF
once	17	-	TRBV21-1	TRBJ2-5	TGTGCCAGCAGCAAACCGTTTGAGCGGGGGGGAAACAATGAGCAGTACTTC	CASSKPFERGGNNEQYF
-	14	-	TRBV18	TRBJ2-7	TGTGCCAGCTCCCAAACGGGGGCTAGGTACGAGCAGTACTTC	CASSQTGARYEQYF
few	15	TRBD1	TRBV7-9	TRBJ1-2	TGTGCCAGCAGCGTCCCGGGACAGGGACAGAATGGCTACACCTTC	CASSVPGQGQNGYTF
-	14	-	TRBV5-1	TRBJ2-3	TGCGCCAGCACCCTTGGACTATCTTGGGATACGCAGTATTTT	CASTLGLSWDTQYF
-	15	-	TRBV7-2	TRBJ2-4	TGTGCCAGCAGCGAGACCGGGAAAGCCAAAAACATTCAGTACTTC	CASSETGKAKNIQYF
-	13	TRBD2	TRBV27	TRBJ2-7	TGTGCCAGCAGTTACTCACTAGCGGGGAGCCAGTACTTC	CASSYSLAGSQYF
-	16	-	TRBV4-3	TRBJ1-4	TGCGCCAGCAGCCCCAGGGGCAGGACAAGGATCGAAAAACTGTTTTTT	CASSPRGRTRIEKLFF
-	14	TRBD1	TRBV2	TRBJ2-7	TGTGCCAGCAGGCCCCGGGACAGATACAATGAGCAGTACTTC	CASRPRDRYNEQYF
-	13	-	TRBV11-1	TRBJ2-1	TGTGCCAGCAGCTTATCGGGGAGAGAGACCCAGTTCTTC	CASSLSGRETQFF
once	11	-	TRBV6-5	TRBJ1-1	TGTGCCAGCTTCAAAGGGGTTCAAGCTTTCTTT	CASFKGVQAFF
-	14	-	TRBV7-9	TRBJ1-5	TGTGCCAGCAGCCGGGGGGGTATCGATCAGCCCCAGCATTTT	CASSRGGIDQPQHF
once	17	TRBD2	TRBV19	TRBJ2-1	TGTGCCAGTAACCATGCGCCGGGACTAGCGGGGTACAATGAGCAGTTCTTC	CASNHAPGLAGYNEQFF
few	17	TRBD1	TRBV5-1	TRBJ1-1	TGCGCCAGCAGCTTGGAGGGGACAGTGTTTTCAACACCTGAAGCTTTCTTT	CASSLEGTVFSTPEAFF
-	11	-	TRBV12-3/TRBV12-4	TRBJ2-1	TGTGCCAGCAGTTTCAGCAATGTGCAGTTCTTC	CASSFSNVQFF
-	15	TRBD1	TRBV4-2	TRBJ2-5	TGTGCCAGCAGCCCCAATTTGGACAGGGGGCACGCACCGTACTTC	CASSPNLDRGHAPYF
-	14	-	TRBV27	TRBJ2-4	TGTGCCAGCAGAGATAGTGGAGCCAAAAACATTCAGTACTTC	CASRDSGAKNIQYF
-	22	TRBD2	TRBV25-1	TRBJ2-1	TGTGCCAGCAGTTCCGTCGGGGCATGGTCTGGCGGGGGGGGACACTCCTACAATGAGCAGTTCTTC	CASSSVGAWSGGGGHSYNEQFF
few	16	-	TRBV21-1	TRBJ2-7	TGTGCCAGCAGCAAAGGTAACGGGACAGAGTCCTACGAGCAGTACTTC	CASSKGNGTESYEQYF
-	14	TRBD2	TRBV10-3	TRBJ2-3	TGTGCGGCGACTAGCGGACCTAGCACAGATACGCAGTATTTT	CAATSGPSTDTQYF
-	16	TRBD2	TRBV29-1	TRBJ2-1	TGCAGCGTTGAAGAGAGGGCAGCGGGGGACTTAAATGAGCAGTTCTTC	CSVEERAAGDLNEQFF
-	15	-	TRBV20-1	TRBJ1-2	TGCAGTGCTAGCCCGGGGAGCAGGGCTAACTATGGCTACACCTTC	CSASPGSRANYGYTF
many	11	-	TRBV2	TRBJ2-1	TGTGCCAGCCTGGAATACAATGAGCAGTTCTTC	CASLEYNEQFF